Listed here are 18 T cell receptor beta chains from one sample, sequenced in a study of beta chain features in type 1 diabetes (dated by TCRdb to 2016 to 2019). The library was made by the immunoSEQ multiplex PCR assay. All of the isolated RNA was reverse transcribed with the High Capacity cDNA Reverse Transcription Kit, so expressed TCRB transcripts were sequenced. TCRdb took over this immuneACCESS table, retaining in-frame rearrangements with V and J assigned. Such tables are incomplete; in checked studies, under half of the missing clones stem from an unresolved V gene, and the remainder is unexplained. The sample yields hundreds of thousands of clones; roughly a sixth were counted once. About 0.02% of the sample is in the top ten clones. The material sequenced was naive CD4+ T cells from blood. The sample's cell subset or site label, in plain terms: true naive CD4+ T cells. These receptors were taken from a woman aged 18-29 years in good health.

In this sample, this clone turned up a few times. This chain links TRBV2 with TRBJ1-5, with D tentatively TRBD1 (5 bases). V lost 1 base and J 7 bases, leaving 14 bases between the germline ends. CDR3 length: 15 amino acids. Germline V gives CDR1 SNHLY, CDR2 FYNNEI. The CDR3 DNA is TGTGCCAGCAGTGAAGAGAATGGGGGAGGCCAGCCCCAGCATTTT. Amino acid sequence: CASSEENGGGQPQHF.

This clone was detected only a few times. The chain combines TRBV2 with TRBJ1-5; TRBD1 might be the D (6 bases). CDR3 length: 15 amino acids. V was cut by 4 bases and J by 3 bases, with 13 bases left in between. Germline V gene lookup returns CDR1 SNHLY and CDR2 FYNNEI. The CDR3 coding sequence is TGTGCCAGCAGTGCCTACAGGGAGCACAATCAGCCCCAGCATTTT. Protein: CASSAYREHNQPQHF.

In its sample, this clone was seen a few times. This chain joins TRBV19 and TRBJ1-5; D unclear. The germline gives CDR1 LNHDA, CDR2 SQIVND (reference sequence). CDR3 length equals 15 residues. V was pared by 5 bases and J by 2 bases, with 13 bases between. In DNA, the CDR3 is TGTGCCAGTAGTTCGGTCGACGCGGGCAATCAGCCCCAGCATTTT. This encodes CASSSVDAGNQPQHF.

This clone was counted only a few times. V gene TRBV5-1 combines with J gene TRBJ1-5; the D is unclear. The CDR3 spans 16 residues. Trimming removed 3 bases from V and 6 bases from J, with 19 bases in between. CDR1 is SGHRS, CDR2 YFSETQ, per germline. This chain's CDR3 is CASSWIWRVSSQPQHF. In nucleotides, the CDR3 is TGCGCCAGCAGCTGGATATGGAGGGTCAGCTCTCAGCCCCAGCATTTT.

In this sample, this clone turned up a few times. The chain uses TRBV12-5 and TRBJ2-1; D possibly uses TRBD1 or TRBD2 (5 bases each). In germline, CDR1 is LGHNT, CDR2 FRNRAP. This CDR3 region has 17 residues. V dropped 0 bases and J dropped 4 bases, with 16 bases sitting between them. The CDR3 loop is CASGLVLPGQRYNEQFF. CDR3 in DNA: TGTGCTAGTGGTTTGGTACTGCCGGGGCAAAGGTACAATGAGCAGTTCTTC.

This clone appeared a few times. CDR3 sequence: CSVEAAGDTQYF. The CDR3 coding sequence is TGCAGCGTTGAAGCCGCGGGTGATACGCAGTATTTT. The rearrangement joins TRBV29-1 to TRBJ2-3; tentatively, D is TRBD2 (5 bases). CDR3 size: 12 residues. V lost 1 base, J lost 6 bases, and 8 bases lay in between. The germline CDR1 and CDR2 sequences are SQVTM and ANQGSEA.

This chain connects TRBV7-2 to TRBJ2-1; possible D gene TRBD2, 6 bases. Germline CDR1 is SGHTA and CDR2 is FQGNSA. Trimming took 1 base from V and 6 from J, leaving 13 bases between them. This CDR3 has 15 residues. CDR3 residues: CASSLESGLPNEQFF. CDR3 nucleotides: TGTGCCAGCAGCTTAGAATCGGGACTTCCCAATGAGCAGTTCTTC.

This chain joins TRBV11-2 and TRBJ2-2; D gene unclear. Between the trimmed V and J ends, which lost 3 bases and 8 bases, there was a span of 13 bases. Germline CDR1 reads SGHAT; CDR2 reads FQNNGV. This CDR3 is built from 14 residues. The CDR3 DNA reads TGTGCCAGCAGCTTTGTCCTTAGGGCTGGGGAGCTGTTTTTT. Translation: CASSFVLRAGELFF.

This rearrangement joins TRBV5-4 to TRBJ2-2; TRBD2 aligns across 12 bases. CDR3 length: 15 amino acids. Trimming cost V 5 bases and J 7 bases; bases outside gene matches: 6. Germline CDR1 reads SGHNT; CDR2 reads YYREEE (reference sequence). The CDR3 reads CASSSLAGGNGELFF. Written as DNA, the CDR3 is TGTGCCAGCAGTTCACTAGCGGGAGGAAACGGGGAGCTGTTTTTT. The complete variable domain, with remaining parts taken from reference TRBV5-4 and TRBJ2-2, reads ETGVTQSPTHLIKTRGQQVTLRCSSQSGHNTVSWYQQALGQGPQFIFQYYREEENGRGNFPPRFSGLQFPNYSSELNVNALELDDSALYLCASSSLAGGNGELFFGEGSRLTVL.

This clone came up a few times. This chain connects TRBV2 to TRBJ2-2; D might be TRBD1 (6 bases). The CDR3 is 15 amino acids. Germline CDR1 and CDR2: SNHLY and FYNNEI. V was shortened by 4 bases and J by 8 bases, with 17 bases between the two germline ends. CDR3: CASSATLQGPGELFF. The CDR3 DNA reads TGTGCCAGCAGTGCCACATTACAGGGTCCGGGGGAGCTGTTTTTT.

This sequence joins TRBV7-8 and TRBJ2-7; 7 bases are a match to TRBD2. The CDR3 sequence is 14 residues long. The germline V gene has CDR1 SGHVS and CDR2 FQNEAQ. J lost 5 bases, V lost 1 base, and 5 bases had no gene match. CDR3 sequence reads: CASSLELALNEQYF. The CDR3, as DNA: TGTGCCAGCAGCTTAGAACTAGCGCTTAACGAGCAGTACTTC.

CDR3 region: CASSLRASERKLSGANVLTF. CDR3 nucleotides: TGTGCCAGCAGCTTGCGGGCCTCGGAGCGGAAGTTATCTGGGGCCAACGTCCTGACTTTC. The gene calls are TRBV5-5 and TRBJ2-6, with D possibly matching TRBD2 (5 bases). The V end was cut by 1 base, the J end by 1 base, with 21 bases between. The CDR3 covers 20 residues. The germline gives CDR1 SGHKS, CDR2 YYEKEE (reference sequence).

The rearrangement uses TRBV27 and TRBJ2-3; D call uncertain. The CDR3 contains 12 residues. V was trimmed by 5 bases and J by 4 bases, leaving 7 bases between them. The germline gives CDR1 MNHEY, CDR2 SMNVEV (reference sequence). The CDR3 bases are TGTGCCAGCAGTATGACTGCAGATACGCAGTATTTT. Its translation: CASSMTADTQYF.

The sample holds a few counts of this clone. This rearrangement joins TRBV7-9 to TRBJ2-7; weak D call: TRBD2 (6 bases). The ends were cut back, 4 bases at V and 2 bases at J, with 15 bases in the middle. CDR1 and CDR2 from the germline V gene are SEHNR and FQNEAQ (reference sequence). The CDR3 is 15 amino acids. For the CDR3, the DNA is TGTGCCAGCAGCTCCGGGACTCGTGGACCCTACGAGCAGTACTTC. Translation gives CASSSGTRGPYEQYF.

CDR3 in amino acids: CASSVDPHGGGGEKLFF. The CDR3 nucleotides are TGTGCCAGCAGCGTAGACCCCCACGGAGGGGGAGGGGAAAAACTGTTTTTT. The V and J genes are TRBV9 and TRBJ1-4; maybe TRBD1 (6 bases). Trimming removed 0 bases at V and 8 bases at J, with 20 bases between. CDR1 is SGDLS and CDR2 is YYNGEE in the germline V gene. CDR3 length: 17 residues.

A few counts support this clone. The chain employs TRBV4-1 and TRBJ1-3; possibly TRBD1 for D (5 bases). The CDR3 totals 14 residues. CDR1 and CDR2 (germline): MGHRA, YSYEKL. Trimming removed 4 bases from V and 2 bases from J, with 9 bases in between. The CDR3 nucleotides read TGCGCCAGCAGCCCTCAACAGGCTGGAAACACCATATATTTT. Its protein is CASSPQQAGNTIYF.

V and J are TRBV6-1 and TRBJ2-7, with 7 bases matching TRBD1. The length of the CDR3 is 14 residues. Trimming at V came to 4 bases and at J to 9 bases, leaving 12 bases not matched to a gene. The germline gives CDR1 MNHNS, CDR2 SASEGT. In DNA, the CDR3 is TGTGCCAGCAGTGGAGGGACAGTTAGTAAGTGGCAGTACTTC. This encodes CASSGGTVSKWQYF.

The chain couples TRBV5-5 to TRBJ2-2; D remains unclear. This CDR3 region has 16 residues. Trimming took 1 base from V and 7 from J, leaving 17 bases between them. Germline CDR1 reads SGHKS; CDR2 reads YYEKEE (reference sequence). Here the CDR3 reads CASSLQGQVMIGELFF. In DNA, the CDR3 is TGTGCCAGCAGCTTGCAAGGCCAGGTCATGATCGGGGAGCTGTTTTTT.